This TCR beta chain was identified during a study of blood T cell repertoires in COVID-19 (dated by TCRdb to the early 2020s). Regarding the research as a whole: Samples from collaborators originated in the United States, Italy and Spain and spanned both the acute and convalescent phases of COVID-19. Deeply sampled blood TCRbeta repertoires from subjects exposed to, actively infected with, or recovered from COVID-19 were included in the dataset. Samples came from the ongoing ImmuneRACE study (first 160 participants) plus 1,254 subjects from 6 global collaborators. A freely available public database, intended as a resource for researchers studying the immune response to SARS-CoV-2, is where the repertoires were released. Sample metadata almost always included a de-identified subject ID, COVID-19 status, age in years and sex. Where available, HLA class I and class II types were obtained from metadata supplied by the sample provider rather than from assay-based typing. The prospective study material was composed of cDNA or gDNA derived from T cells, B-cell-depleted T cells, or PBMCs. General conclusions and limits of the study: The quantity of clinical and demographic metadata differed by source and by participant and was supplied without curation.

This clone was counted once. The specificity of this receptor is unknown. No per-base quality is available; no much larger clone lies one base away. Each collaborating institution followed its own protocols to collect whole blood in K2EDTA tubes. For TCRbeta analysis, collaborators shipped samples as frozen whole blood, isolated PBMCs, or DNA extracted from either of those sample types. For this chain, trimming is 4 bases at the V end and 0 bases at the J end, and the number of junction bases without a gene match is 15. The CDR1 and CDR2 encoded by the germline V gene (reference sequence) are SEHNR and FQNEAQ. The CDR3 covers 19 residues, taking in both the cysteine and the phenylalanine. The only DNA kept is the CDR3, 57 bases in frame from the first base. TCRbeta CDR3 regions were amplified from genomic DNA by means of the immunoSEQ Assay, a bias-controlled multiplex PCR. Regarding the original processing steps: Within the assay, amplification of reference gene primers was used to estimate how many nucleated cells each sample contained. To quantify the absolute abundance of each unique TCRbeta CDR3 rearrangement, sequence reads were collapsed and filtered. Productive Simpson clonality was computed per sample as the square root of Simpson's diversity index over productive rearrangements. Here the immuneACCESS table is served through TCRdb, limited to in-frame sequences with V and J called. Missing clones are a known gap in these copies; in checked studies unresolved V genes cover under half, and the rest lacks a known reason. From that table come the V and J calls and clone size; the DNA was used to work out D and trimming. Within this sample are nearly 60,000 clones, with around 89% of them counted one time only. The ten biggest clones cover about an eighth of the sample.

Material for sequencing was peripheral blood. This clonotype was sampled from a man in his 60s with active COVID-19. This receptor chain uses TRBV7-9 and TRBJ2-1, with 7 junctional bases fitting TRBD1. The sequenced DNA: TGTGCCAGCAGCTCCGAGGACAGGTTGGACCCCGACTCCTACAATGAGCAGTTCTTC. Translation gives CASSSEDRLDPDSYNEQFF.